These T cell receptor beta chains were read from a single sample in a study of Graves' ophthalmopathy and Graves' hyperthyroidism. Each CDR3 protein is one row after TCRdb ran MiXCR on the multiplex PCR reads. Among about 700,000 distinct CDR3 sequences listed, over 40% were seen once. The specimen was peripheral blood. These receptors all come from an adult man with Graves' ophthalmopathy. Each CDR3 is given with its conserved first and last residue. A D gene is named only where the DNA matches it firmly. Not all rows give a size; the values are once, few, many and, for expanded clones, a class.

clone_size: many; d_call: -; v_call: TRBV19; j_call: TRBJ1-1; cdr3_nt: TGTGCCAGTACTTCGACAGGCTCGAACACTGAAGCTTTCTTT; cdr3_aa: CASTSTGSNTEAFF
clone_size: -; d_call: -; v_call: TRBV20-1; j_call: TRBJ2-2; cdr3_nt: TGCAGTGCTAGATCGGTCGTGGGGGGCATGGACACCGGGGAGCTGTTTTTT; cdr3_aa: CSARSVVGGMDTGELFF
clone_size: -; d_call: TRBD1; v_call: TRBV2; j_call: TRBJ2-3; cdr3_nt: TGTGCCAGCAGTGAAGATCGGGGACAGACAGATACGCAGTATTTT; cdr3_aa: CASSEDRGQTDTQYF
clone_size: many; d_call: TRBD1; v_call: TRBV10-3; j_call: TRBJ1-2; cdr3_nt: TGTGCCAGCAGTGTCACAGGGGGCGCGAACTATGGCTACACCTTC; cdr3_aa: CASSVTGGANYGYTF
clone_size: few; d_call: -; v_call: TRBV10-3; j_call: TRBJ2-2; cdr3_nt: TGTGCCATCCCCAAAAAGAACACCGGGGAGCTGTTTTTT; cdr3_aa: CAIPKKNTGELFF
clone_size: -; d_call: -; v_call: TRBV2; j_call: TRBJ1-4; cdr3_nt: TGTGCCAGCAGCCTTAACGGGGGCCTCTCCCACGCGGATGAAAAACTGTTTTTT; cdr3_aa: CASSLNGGLSHADEKLFF
clone_size: -; d_call: -; v_call: TRBV7-9; j_call: TRBJ1-2; cdr3_nt: TGTGCCAGCAGCAACCGACAGAGAGGCTACACCTTC; cdr3_aa: CASSNRQRGYTF
clone_size: many; d_call: -; v_call: TRBV25-1; j_call: TRBJ2-7; cdr3_nt: TGTGCCAGCAGTGAATCGGCCGGGTACGGCGAGCAGTACTTC; cdr3_aa: CASSESAGYGEQYF
clone_size: -; d_call: TRBD1; v_call: TRBV5-8; j_call: TRBJ1-2; cdr3_nt: TGTGCCAGCAGACCGGGACAGGGCAATGGGTTCTATGGCTACACCTTC; cdr3_aa: CASRPGQGNGFYGYTF
clone_size: many; d_call: TRBD2; v_call: TRBV7-6; j_call: TRBJ2-7; cdr3_nt: TGTGCCAGCAGCCCCTGGGGAGCGGGGTCCTACGAGCAGTACTTC; cdr3_aa: CASSPWGAGSYEQYF
clone_size: -; d_call: -; v_call: TRBV5-1; j_call: TRBJ2-7; cdr3_nt: TGCGCCAGCAGCTTGGGGTCTTTAGGGGGCTCCTACGAGCAGTACTTC; cdr3_aa: CASSLGSLGGSYEQYF
clone_size: few; d_call: -; v_call: TRBV7-9; j_call: TRBJ2-7; cdr3_nt: TGTGCCAGCAGCTTAGGAGGGACGGATCTAGCCTACGAGCAGTACTTC; cdr3_aa: CASSLGGTDLAYEQYF
clone_size: -; d_call: TRBD1; v_call: TRBV4-1; j_call: TRBJ1-2; cdr3_nt: TGCGCCAGCAGCCAAGAGTCTCTAGGGACAGCCAATGGCTACACCTTC; cdr3_aa: CASSQESLGTANGYTF
clone_size: -; d_call: TRBD1; v_call: TRBV6-6; j_call: TRBJ2-2; cdr3_nt: TGTGCCAGCAGTTACCTCACCCGGGACAGGGCTAAGACCGGGGAGCTGTTTTTT; cdr3_aa: CASSYLTRDRAKTGELFF
clone_size: few; d_call: TRBD1; v_call: TRBV12-5; j_call: TRBJ2-7; cdr3_nt: TGTGCTAGTGGTTTGGGAATTAGGGGGCACGAGCAGTACTTC; cdr3_aa: CASGLGIRGHEQYF
clone_size: few; d_call: -; v_call: TRBV12-5; j_call: TRBJ2-7; cdr3_nt: TGTGCTAGTGGTTTGCCCGGGCACTACGAGCAGTACTTC; cdr3_aa: CASGLPGHYEQYF
clone_size: -; d_call: -; v_call: TRBV9; j_call: TRBJ1-6; cdr3_nt: TGTGCCAGCTCACCACCGACGGGCAGGGCGGGGAATTCACCCCTCCACTTT; cdr3_aa: CASSPPTGRAGNSPLHF
clone_size: -; d_call: TRBD1; v_call: TRBV12-3/TRBV12-4; j_call: TRBJ1-3; cdr3_nt: TGTGCCAGCAGTGAGCCGGGACAGTTTAATCAGAACACCATATATTTT; cdr3_aa: CASSEPGQFNQNTIYF
clone_size: many; d_call: -; v_call: TRBV5-1; j_call: TRBJ1-6; cdr3_nt: TGCGCCAGCAGCTTGGCCGGGGGTACGGAGAATTCACCCCTCCACTTT; cdr3_aa: CASSLAGGTENSPLHF
clone_size: many; d_call: -; v_call: TRBV10-3; j_call: TRBJ1-5; cdr3_nt: TGTGCCAGCAGGGCGAACTCCGACGATCAGCCCCAGCATTTT; cdr3_aa: CASRANSDDQPQHF
clone_size: -; d_call: -; v_call: TRBV9; j_call: TRBJ1-2; cdr3_nt: TGTGCTAGAGCGAAAACGGGAGGGACTAACTATGGCTACACCTTC; cdr3_aa: CARAKTGGTNYGYTF
clone_size: -; d_call: TRBD2; v_call: TRBV7-4; j_call: TRBJ2-5; cdr3_nt: TGTGCCAGCAGCGAGGGACTATGGGAGACCCAGTACTTC; cdr3_aa: CASSEGLWETQYF
clone_size: many; d_call: -; v_call: TRBV20-1; j_call: TRBJ1-2; cdr3_nt: TGCAGTGCTAGAGGAAAACGAGGCAACTATGGCTACACCTTC; cdr3_aa: CSARGKRGNYGYTF
clone_size: many; d_call: -; v_call: TRBV2; j_call: TRBJ1-1; cdr3_nt: TGTGCCAGCAGTGCATTGGGGGGGCCTTCTGAAGCTTTCTTT; cdr3_aa: CASSALGGPSEAFF
clone_size: -; d_call: -; v_call: TRBV20-1; j_call: TRBJ2-7; cdr3_nt: TGCAGTGCTAGAGCCCACTCCTACGAGCAGTACTTC; cdr3_aa: CSARAHSYEQYF
clone_size: -; d_call: -; v_call: TRBV12-3/TRBV12-4; j_call: TRBJ2-5; cdr3_nt: TGTGCTAGTGGTTTTCCAGGGGAAGGCGAGACCCAGTACTTC; cdr3_aa: CASGFPGEGETQYF
clone_size: many; d_call: -; v_call: TRBV7-9; j_call: TRBJ1-5; cdr3_nt: TGTGCCAGCAGCTCCCCCGGCCACAATCAGCCCCAGCATTTT; cdr3_aa: CASSSPGHNQPQHF
clone_size: -; d_call: -; v_call: TRBV12-3/TRBV12-4; j_call: TRBJ1-3; cdr3_nt: TGTGCCAGCAGTTTATATGGGAGGGGCTCTGGAAACACCATATATTTT; cdr3_aa: CASSLYGRGSGNTIYF
clone_size: -; d_call: -; v_call: TRBV10-3; j_call: TRBJ1-1; cdr3_nt: TGTGCCATCAGTGCCAACACTGAAGCTTTCTTT; cdr3_aa: CAISANTEAFF
clone_size: -; d_call: -; v_call: TRBV14; j_call: TRBJ2-2; cdr3_nt: TGTGCCAGCAGCCAAAGACGGTCCCAGGGTTACCTCGCGAACACCGGGGAGCTGTTTTTT; cdr3_aa: CASSQRRSQGYLANTGELFF
clone_size: -; d_call: -; v_call: TRBV7-2; j_call: TRBJ1-6; cdr3_nt: TGTGCCAGCAGCCAGGGGCAGAAAAATTCACCCCTCCACTTT; cdr3_aa: CASSQGQKNSPLHF
clone_size: once; d_call: -; v_call: TRBV7-9; j_call: TRBJ2-3; cdr3_nt: TGTGCCAGCAGCTCCGCCGGGGGATCAGATACGCAGTATTTT; cdr3_aa: CASSSAGGSDTQYF
clone_size: many; d_call: -; v_call: TRBV27; j_call: TRBJ1-2; cdr3_nt: TGTGCCAGCAGTGGCTCTCAAGGTGATGGCTACACCTTC; cdr3_aa: CASSGSQGDGYTF
clone_size: -; d_call: -; v_call: TRBV11-2; j_call: TRBJ2-3; cdr3_nt: TGTGCCAGCAGCCTGGGGACTCCAGATACGCAGTATTTT; cdr3_aa: CASSLGTPDTQYF
clone_size: many; d_call: TRBD1; v_call: TRBV7-8; j_call: TRBJ2-6; cdr3_nt: TGTGCCAGCAGCACCCGGGACAGGGGGCCCGGGGCCAACGTCCTGACTTTC; cdr3_aa: CASSTRDRGPGANVLTF
clone_size: many; d_call: TRBD2; v_call: TRBV19; j_call: TRBJ2-7; cdr3_nt: TGTGCCAGTAGTTACGGTAGCGGGAGCCTTTCCGAGCAGTACTTC; cdr3_aa: CASSYGSGSLSEQYF
clone_size: -; d_call: TRBD2; v_call: TRBV11-2; j_call: TRBJ2-1; cdr3_nt: TGTGCCAGCGGCCGGGGGCGGGGGGGCCGCGATGAGCAGTTCTTC; cdr3_aa: CASGRGRGGRDEQFF
clone_size: -; d_call: TRBD1; v_call: TRBV5-1; j_call: TRBJ1-2; cdr3_nt: TGCGCCAGCAGCCTAGAACCGGGACAGGGAGATGGCTACACCTTC; cdr3_aa: CASSLEPGQGDGYTF
clone_size: few; d_call: TRBD1; v_call: TRBV11-1; j_call: TRBJ1-4; cdr3_nt: TGTGCCAGCAGTATACCGACAGGGACAAATGAAAAACTGTTTTTT; cdr3_aa: CASSIPTGTNEKLFF
clone_size: many; d_call: TRBD1; v_call: TRBV2; j_call: TRBJ1-6; cdr3_nt: TGTGCCAGCAGAGTCGAAGGACAGGGGCATTCACCCCTCCACTTT; cdr3_aa: CASRVEGQGHSPLHF
clone_size: many; d_call: -; v_call: TRBV14; j_call: TRBJ2-7; cdr3_nt: TGTGCCAGCAGCCATTACCTCTACGAGCAGTACTTC; cdr3_aa: CASSHYLYEQYF